This TCR beta chain emerged from a study of CD8+ T cells in alopecia areata. This clone has only a few counts. This CDR3 contains 17 residues. Trimming at V came to 6 bases and at J to 3 bases, leaving 11 bases not matched to a gene. Germline V gives CDR1 LGHNT, CDR2 FRNRAP. Extraction and reverse transcription of RNA yielded cDNA as the sequencing template. The data were produced by immunoSEQ multiplex PCR, yet TCRdb's version contains in-frame clones alone and is incomplete. The sample records about 150,000 clones, about 53% being singletons. The rearrangement joins TRBV12-5 to TRBJ1-2; 12 bases agree with TRBD1. Sequencing was performed on CD8+ T cells sorted from blood, taken at week 0. The sequence was obtained from a human donor with alopecia areata. The chain's CDR3 is CASGTSGTGGAYYGYTF. Here the CDR3 DNA reads TGTGCTAGTGGGACCTCCGGGACAGGGGGCGCTTACTATGGCTACACCTTC.